The 23 T cell receptor beta chains presented below share a single source sample, sequenced in a study of T cell repertoires in ileal Crohn's disease (dated by TCRdb to the late 2010s). Library method: the immunoSEQ multiplex PCR assay. TCRdb stores this immuneACCESS table with in-frame sequences only. Part of the clones is absent; in the studies checked, under half of the shortfall reflects unresolved V genes, and no reason is known for the rest. Here the sample has 5,500 to 8,000 clones; approximately 82% occur a single time. The biggest ten clones account for roughly 8.4% of the sample. Source material: ileal tissue. These receptors came from an adult with Crohn's disease.

A single count supports this clone. CDR3 nucleotide sequence: TGCGCCAGCAGCCAAGGGGACCGCGGGACTCCTAGCTCCTACGAGCAGTACTTC. Translation gives CASSQGDRGTPSSYEQYF. The V and J genes are TRBV4-1 and TRBJ2-7; possible D gene TRBD2, 6 bases. Germline values: CDR1 MGHRA, CDR2 YSYEKL. V dropped 1 base and J dropped 0 bases, with 19 bases sitting between them. The CDR3 extends over 18 amino acids.

This clone was counted only a few times. The rearrangement links TRBV11-3 to TRBJ2-7; TRBD2 aligns across 8 bases. The CDR3 covers 15 residues. Germline CDR1 is SGHNT and CDR2 is YENEEA. V dropped 3 bases and J dropped 3; count of bases not matched to a gene: 7. The chain's CDR3 is CASSFGAGGNYEQYF. The CDR3 DNA sequence: TGTGCCAGCAGCTTTGGGGCGGGGGGAAACTACGAGCAGTACTTC.

This chain connects TRBV10-3 to TRBJ2-3; D possibly corresponds to TRBD1 (6 bases). The V end was cut by 6 bases, the J end by 8 bases, with 18 bases between. Germline values: CDR1 ENHRY, CDR2 SYGVKD. There are 14 residues in the CDR3. The CDR3 here is CAISPGTAQGTQYF. CDR3 DNA sequence: TGTGCCATCAGCCCCGGGACCGCACAGGGTACGCAGTATTTT.

This clone showed up just a few times. The chain recombines TRBV12-5 with TRBJ2-3; D ambiguous. Germline CDR1 reads LGHNT; CDR2 reads FRNRAP. The CDR3 spans 12 residues. Trimming shortened V by 6 bases and J by 3 bases, and 7 bases separated the two germline ends. CDR3 bases: TGTGCTAGTGGAACAAAGACAGATACGCAGTATTTT. Its protein product is CASGTKTDTQYF.

The chain links TRBV27 to TRBJ1-5; the D gene is possibly TRBD1 (5 bases). Trimming took 5 bases from V and 0 from J, leaving 17 bases between them. The CDR3 contains 17 residues. In germline, CDR1 is MNHEY, CDR2 SMNVEV (reference sequence). The CDR3 region is CASSPQGQSYSNQPQHF. In nucleotides, the CDR3 is TGTGCCAGCAGTCCTCAGGGTCAGTCATATAGCAATCAGCCCCAGCATTTT.

The rearrangement joins TRBV7-9 to TRBJ2-1; no clear D gene. This CDR3 is 12 amino acids long. V lost 3 bases, J lost 7 bases, and 7 bases lay in between. Germline V CDR1 and CDR2: SEHNR, FQNEAQ (reference sequence). CDR3 residues: CASSFYMNEQFF. The CDR3 DNA follows: TGTGCCAGCAGCTTTTATATGAATGAGCAGTTCTTC.

The V call is TRBV2, the J call TRBJ2-1; 7 nucleotides line up with TRBD2. Germline V gene sequence: CDR1 SNHLY, CDR2 FYNNEI. The CDR3 totals 11 residues. Trimming removed 5 bases from V and 10 bases from J; junction bases left unmatched: 2. CDR3 sequence reads: CASSPAGEQFF. The CDR3, as DNA: TGTGCCAGCAGTCCAGCGGGAGAGCAGTTCTTC. Based on the CDR3 plus reference TRBV2 and TRBJ2-1, the full variable domain is EPEVTQTPSHQVTQMGQEVILRCVPISNHLYFYWYRQILGQKVEFLVSFYNNEISEKSEIFDDQFSVERPDGSNFTLKIRSTKLEDSAMYFCASSPAGEQFFGPGTRLTVL.

V and J are TRBV11-3 and TRBJ2-7; 7 bases line up with TRBD1. Trimming at V came to 6 bases and at J to 2 bases, leaving 7 bases not matched to a gene. The CDR3 spans 14 residues. Per the germline V gene, CDR1 is SGHNT and CDR2 is YENEEA. This CDR3 reads CASRKQGPAYEQYF. The CDR3 DNA reads as TGTGCCAGCAGAAAACAGGGGCCCGCCTACGAGCAGTACTTC.

Regarding this clone: Other DNA sequences within the sample encode an identical CDR3. The DNA for the CDR3 is TGTGCCAGTAGCCCCGGGGGGGGCCGGACTGAAGCTTTCTTT. Translated: CASSPGGGRTEAFF. This chain connects TRBV19 to TRBJ1-1; D is possibly TRBD1 (6 bases). Germline CDR1 reads LNHDA; CDR2 reads SQIVND (reference sequence). V was clipped by 6 bases and J by 5 bases, with 16 bases between them. The CDR3 is made up of 14 amino acids.

This chain uses TRBV19 with TRBJ1-2; D is uncertain. The CDR3 spans 15 residues. The ends were cut back, 2 bases at V and 1 base at J, with 11 bases in the middle. Germline CDR1 LNHDA, CDR2 SQIVND (reference sequence). In DNA form, the CDR3 reads TGTGCCAGTAGTATAATGGTAGGGAGTAACTATGGCTACACCTTC. Translation gives CASSIMVGSNYGYTF. The variable domain in full, completed from reference TRBV19 and TRBJ1-2, reads DGGITQSPKYLFRKEGQNVTLSCEQNLNHDAMYWYRQDPGQGLRLIYYSQIVNDFQKGDIAEGYSVSREKKESFPLTVTSAQKNPTAFYLCASSIMVGSNYGYTFGSGTRLTVV.

The chain uses TRBV5-1 and TRBJ2-4; 7 bases line up with TRBD2. This CDR3 region has 18 residues. V lost 0 bases and J lost 2; bases outside the gene matches: 11. CDR1 and CDR2 (germline): SGHRS, YFSETQ. The CDR3 is CASSLATLAGGTKNIQYF. The CDR3 DNA is TGCGCCAGCAGCTTGGCCACGTTAGCGGGCGGTACCAAAAACATTCAGTACTTC. Combining the CDR3 with reference TRBV5-1 and TRBJ2-4 gives the whole variable domain KAGVTQTPRYLIKTRGQQVTLSCSPISGHRSVSWYQQTPGQGLQFLFEYFSETQRNKGNFPGRFSGRQFSNSRSEMNVSTLELGDSALYLCASSLATLAGGTKNIQYFGAGTRLSVL.

About this clone itself: One end of the junction fails to match germline, which may point to a read error. The CDR3 region is CAVRGSTYEQYF. The CDR3 DNA reads TGTGCCGTCAGGGGGAGTACCTACGAGCAGTACTTC. This rearrangement joins TRBV10-3 to TRBJ2-5; 7 bases line up with TRBD1. The J call is in doubt because the DNA end fits TRBJ2-7 better. The CDR3 sequence is 12 residues long. Germline V CDR1 and CDR2: ENHRY, SYGVKD.

The rearrangement links TRBV19 to TRBJ2-7; 7 bases are a match to TRBD1. The CDR3 runs 20 residues. Germline assignment: CDR1 LNHDA and CDR2 SQIVND (reference sequence). V shed 6 bases and J 2 bases; nucleotides not matched to a gene: 25. The CDR3 DNA reads as TGTGCCAGTAGCAACAGGCTGACAGGGCGACCCCGTCAGCCACCCTACGAGCAGTACTTC. Translated: CASSNRLTGRPRQPPYEQYF.

J is TRBJ2-3 and V is TRBV4-2; 10 bases map to TRBD2. CDR1 LGHNA and CDR2 YNFKEQ come from the germline V gene. The V segment lost 0 bases and the J segment 1 base; nucleotides outside the gene matches: 1. This CDR3 spans 16 amino acids. The CDR3 bases are TGTGCCAGCAGCCAAGATCTAGCGGGAGGCACAGATACGCAGTATTTT. It codes for CASSQDLAGGTDTQYF.

CDR3 sequence: CASSQGGLAGWEAFF. The CDR3 DNA follows: TGTGCCAGCAGCCAGGGGGGTCTAGCCGGTTGGGAAGCTTTCTTT. This chain links TRBV4-2 with TRBJ1-1, with D perhaps matching TRBD1 (5 bases). The CDR3 extends over 15 amino acids. The V gene's germline CDR1 is LGHNA and CDR2 YNFKEQ. V was shortened by 3 bases and J by 8 bases, with 19 bases between the two germline ends.

The chain has TRBV6-5 and TRBJ1-5; 8 positions match TRBD1. The CDR3 totals 14 residues. The ends lost 6 bases at V and 4 bases at J; junction bases unmatched: 5. From germline, CDR1 is MNHEY and CDR2 SVGAGI. The CDR3 coding sequence is TGTGCCAGCAGGCCGGGACAGGATAATCAGCCCCAGCATTTT. Its protein is CASRPGQDNQPQHF.

V usage is TRBV7-9 and J usage is TRBJ1-1; the D is unclear. The CDR3 contains 14 residues. Trimming took off 3 bases at V and 1 base at J, with 9 bases between the two ends. CDR1 SEHNR and CDR2 FQNEAQ come from the germline V gene (reference sequence). The CDR3 region has the DNA TGTGCCAGCAGCTTCTCCCGGGAGAACACTGAAGCTTTCTTT. It is translated as CASSFSRENTEAFF.

The chain has TRBV7-3 and TRBJ2-2; tentative D call: TRBD1 (5 bases). The CDR3 is 15 residues long. Trimming removed 2 bases at V and 0 bases at J, with 7 bases between. Germline loops: CDR1 SGHTA, CDR2 FQGTGA. CDR3 residues: CASSLQGTNTGELFF. CDR3 in DNA: TGTGCCAGCAGCTTACAGGGTACGAACACCGGGGAGCTGTTTTTT.

The genes are TRBV11-3 and TRBJ2-7, with D uncertain. Per the germline V gene, CDR1 is SGHNT and CDR2 is YENEEA. CDR3 size: 13 residues. The ends were cut back, 1 base at V and 2 bases at J, with 6 bases in the middle. The CDR3 DNA is TGTGCCAGCAGCTTAGCTCGGGCCTACGAGCAGTACTTC. Its translation: CASSLARAYEQYF.

CDR3 coding DNA: TGTGCCAGCAGCTTAGTAGGACTAGCGAAGCAGTTCTTC. This translates into CASSLVGLAKQFF. J is TRBJ2-1 and V is TRBV7-2; TRBD2 matches 9 bases. This CDR3 contains 13 residues. V was pared by 1 base and J by 11 bases, with 3 bases of the junction left unmatched. The germline V gene encodes CDR1 SGHTA and CDR2 FQGNSA.

V gene TRBV7-8 combines with J gene TRBJ1-1, with TRBD1 matching over 7 bases. Germline V gene lookup returns CDR1 SGHVS and CDR2 FQNEAQ. V dropped 5 bases and J dropped 11; count of bases not matched to a gene: 8. The CDR3 covers 12 residues. CDR3 bases: TGTGCCAGCAGCCAGGGGGGAGGTTTGGCTTTCTTT. Amino acid sequence: CASSQGGGLAFF.

This rearrangement joins TRBV25-1 to TRBJ2-5; 15 bases agree with TRBD2. The CDR3 spans 18 residues. The trim removed 6 bases at V and 0 bases at J, leaving 8 bases unmatched. Germline values: CDR1 MGHDK, CDR2 SYGVNS. The CDR3 nucleotides are TGTGCCAGCAGCCACCCGGGACTAGCGGGAGGCGACCAAGAGACCCAGTACTTC. As protein: CASSHPGLAGGDQETQYF.

The J gene is TRBJ1-2, the V gene TRBV19, with 7 bases identical to TRBD1. The CDR3 totals 14 residues. The germline V gene encodes CDR1 LNHDA and CDR2 SQIVND (reference sequence). The J segment lost 8 bases and the V segment lost 0 bases, leaving 6 bases of the junction unmatched. The CDR3 nucleotides read TGTGCCAGTAGTATAGAGGAGGGGGCAAGAGGCTACACCTTC. It is translated as CASSIEEGARGYTF.